These T cell receptor beta chains were read from a single sample in a study of T cells in Graves' hyperthyroidism and ophthalmopathy. From the multiplex PCR reads, TCRdb called clonotypes with MiXCR, one entry per CDR3 protein. In the table there are roughly 170,000 distinct CDR3 sequences, about 15% of which are singletons. Material for sequencing was blood. All receptors come from a woman aged 50 to 65 with Graves' hyperthyroidism. The conserved cysteine and the conserved F or W are not part of the CDR3 here. Fields, in order: CDR3 protein, clone size, V gene. Clone size appears in some rows only: once, few, many, or a class for an expanded clone.

CDR3aa: ASSWGQNRTGELF
abundance: many
v_gene: TRBV5-1

CDR3aa: ASSDRGNFGKLF
abundance: -
v_gene: TRBV2

CDR3aa: ASSFSFAGFTDTQY
abundance: many
v_gene: TRBV11-2

CDR3aa: ASSAPTSLYSYEQY
abundance: few
v_gene: TRBV3-1

CDR3aa: ASSIGPDTQY
abundance: -
v_gene: TRBV19

CDR3aa: ASRPGIQETQY
abundance: many
v_gene: TRBV12-3/TRBV12-4

CDR3aa: ASSFGGQVDGYT
abundance: many
v_gene: TRBV7-2

CDR3aa: ASSLVAGGPNTGELF
abundance: few
v_gene: TRBV7-3

CDR3aa: SAPSWGGDYEFYGYT
abundance: many
v_gene: TRBV20-1

CDR3aa: ASRGVTGSETQY
abundance: -
v_gene: TRBV2

CDR3aa: ASSQDQTGAGSYEQY
abundance: -
v_gene: TRBV3-1

CDR3aa: ASSEVSSYEQY
abundance: many
v_gene: TRBV6-1

CDR3aa: ASSVSPTGPSTEAF
abundance: many
v_gene: TRBV9

CDR3aa: ASSITVNQPQH
abundance: many
v_gene: TRBV19

CDR3aa: ASTLRRGRDTQY
abundance: many
v_gene: TRBV6-1

CDR3aa: ASSSTGQGDTEAF
abundance: -
v_gene: TRBV27

CDR3aa: ASNSGLSNQPQH
abundance: -
v_gene: TRBV19

CDR3aa: ASSQGQGEQF
abundance: -
v_gene: TRBV4-1

CDR3aa: ASSKQGTEAF
abundance: many
v_gene: TRBV27

CDR3aa: ASRRIGQAWYEKLF
abundance: many
v_gene: TRBV27

CDR3aa: ASRRWTSGGAETQY
abundance: -
v_gene: TRBV5-1

CDR3aa: ASSFRGAEAF
abundance: many
v_gene: TRBV7-9

CDR3aa: ASSPGGFQNTEAF
abundance: many
v_gene: TRBV5-6

CDR3aa: ASSPTASTEAF
abundance: many
v_gene: TRBV14

CDR3aa: ASSPGQGNEQY
abundance: many
v_gene: TRBV11-3

CDR3aa: ASSLAGQGANIGELF
abundance: few
v_gene: TRBV5-5

CDR3aa: ASSPPTGPQPQH
abundance: many
v_gene: TRBV6-1

CDR3aa: ASSLGHNNEQF
abundance: -
v_gene: TRBV11-2

CDR3aa: ASSFGGEMTEAF
abundance: many
v_gene: TRBV5-1